The 29 T cell receptor beta chains listed next were all sequenced from one sample in a study of OX40 agonist ivuxolimab in advanced cancers. Profiling relied on immunoSEQ multiplex PCR, and the TCRdb table lists in-frame clones only, not all of them. The table lists 60,000 to 100,000 clones, 85% to 95% of them singletons. The source was CD4+ or CD8+ T cells sorted from blood, collected in a trial of the OX40 agonist ivuxolimab. Receptor source: an adult with an advanced solid tumor such as melanoma, head and neck, liver or kidney cancer.

Only one count was recorded for this clone. The V gene is TRBV6-5, the J gene TRBJ2-1; D is uncertain. Trimming left V 2 bases short and J 5 bases short, with 13 bases between. The CDR3 covers 15 residues. Germline values: CDR1 MNHEY, CDR2 SVGAGI. The CDR3 nucleotides are TGTGCCAGCAGTTACGCGACCGGGCCAAACAATGAGCAGTTCTTC. Translated: CASSYATGPNNEQFF.

This clone was detected only once. The CDR3 DNA reads TGTGCCTCCCAATCGGGGGGTTCCTACAATGAGCAGTTCTTC. The encoded protein is CASQSGGSYNEQFF. The V call is TRBV27, the J call TRBJ2-1; 7 bases align to TRBD2. Per the germline V gene, CDR1 is MNHEY and CDR2 is SMNVEV (reference sequence). The CDR3 is made up of 14 amino acids. Germline trimming cut 11 bases from V and 1 base from J; bases unmatched to any gene: 8.

The CDR3 coding sequence is TGCGCCAGCAGCTCTAAGACGGGCAACTATGGCTACACCTTC. Protein sequence: CASSSKTGNYGYTF. The V gene is TRBV5-1, the J gene TRBJ1-2; D unresolved. This CDR3 comprises 14 residues. V lost 3 bases and J 2 bases, leaving 11 bases between the germline ends. Looked up from germline, CDR1 is SGHRS and CDR2 is YFSETQ.

This chain joins TRBV20-1 and TRBJ2-7; tentative D call: TRBD1 (5 bases). The CDR3 length is 11 residues. Trimming pared 5 bases from V and 2 bases from J, leaving 7 bases between. Germline V gene lookup returns CDR1 DFQATT and CDR2 SNEGSKA (reference sequence). The CDR3 DNA follows: TGCAGTGCTCTCAGGGCCTACGAGCAGTACTTC. Protein: CSALRAYEQYF.

This CDR3 reads CASSLTTDRATYEQYF. CDR3 sequence (DNA): TGTGCCAGCAGTCTTACCACGGACAGGGCTACCTACGAGCAGTACTTC. This rearrangement joins TRBV28 to TRBJ2-7, with TRBD1 matching 8 bases. CDR3 length equals 16 residues. The V gene's germline CDR1 is MDHEN and CDR2 SYDVKM. V trimming: 5 bases; J trimming: 2 bases; junction bases outside the gene matches: 11.

The chain has TRBV2 and TRBJ1-3, with 7 bases aligning to TRBD1. The V gene's germline CDR1 is SNHLY and CDR2 FYNNEI. The length of the CDR3 is 13 residues. V lost 10 bases and J lost 3; bases outside the gene matches: 6. CDR3 in amino acids: CAIHRGDGNTIYF. The CDR3 nucleotides are TGTGCCATTCACAGGGGAGATGGAAACACCATATATTTT. Combining the CDR3 with reference TRBV2 and TRBJ1-3 gives the whole variable domain EPEVTQTPSHQVTQMGQEVILRCVPISNHLYFYWYRQILGQKVEFLVSFYNNEISEKSEIFDDQFSVERPDGSNFTLKIRSTKLEDSAMYFCAIHRGDGNTIYFGEGSWLTVV.

The gene calls are TRBV27 and TRBJ2-1; D is ambiguous. This CDR3 comprises 16 residues. V dropped 1 base and J dropped 2 bases, with 12 bases sitting between them. Germline V CDR1 and CDR2: MNHEY, SMNVEV (reference sequence). CDR3 DNA: TGTGCCAGCAGTTTATTAAACCCAGGCCCCTACAATGAGCAGTTCTTC. It codes for CASSLLNPGPYNEQFF.

There are a few counts of this clone. The chain combines TRBV20-1 with TRBJ1-2; no reliable D call. The V end lost 3 bases, the J end lost 8 bases, and 10 bases lay between the germline ends. Per germline, CDR1 DFQATT and CDR2 SNEGSKA (reference sequence). This CDR3 region has 11 residues. This chain's CDR3 is CSASPGSGYTF. CDR3 in DNA: TGCAGTGCTAGCCCCGGGTCCGGCTACACCTTC.

This chain joins TRBV30 and TRBJ1-4, with unresolved D. This CDR3 has 12 residues. From germline, CDR1 is GTSNPN and CDR2 SVGIG (reference sequence). Trimming pared 4 bases from V and 8 bases from J, leaving 11 bases between. CDR3 sequence reads: CAWNYGREKLFF. DNA for the CDR3: TGTGCCTGGAACTATGGACGGGAAAAACTGTTTTTT.

The chain joins TRBV7-8 to TRBJ1-6; TRBD1 agrees at 7 bases. CDR3 length: 17 amino acids. CDR1 is SGHVS, CDR2 FQNEAQ, per germline. Trimming took 2 bases from V and 4 from J; bases not matched to a gene: 8. The CDR3 nucleotides read TGTGCCAGCAGCTTAATGGGAGCGGGACAGTATAATTCACCCCTCCACTTT. It yields the protein CASSLMGAGQYNSPLHF.

The chain carries TRBV2 and TRBJ2-6, with TRBD1 matching 8 bases. This CDR3 contains 15 residues. V shed 10 bases and J 0 bases; nucleotides not matched to a gene: 5. The germline CDR1 and CDR2 sequences are SNHLY and FYNNEI. The CDR3 sequence is CATGGSLSGANVLTF. The DNA for the CDR3 is TGTGCCACAGGGGGCAGCCTCTCTGGGGCCAACGTCCTGACTTTC. The full variable domain, its missing parts supplied by reference TRBV2 and TRBJ2-6, is EPEVTQTPSHQVTQMGQEVILRCVPISNHLYFYWYRQILGQKVEFLVSFYNNEISEKSEIFDDQFSVERPDGSNFTLKIRSTKLEDSAMYFCATGGSLSGANVLTFGAGSRLTVL.

The V and J genes are TRBV6-5 and TRBJ2-1; tentatively, D is TRBD2 (5 bases). Germline lookup yields CDR1 MNHEY and CDR2 SVGAGI. The CDR3 is 14 residues long. V lost 7 bases, J lost 7 bases, and 17 bases lay in between. DNA for the CDR3: TGTGCCAGCATCCCGCGCGGACGAGGGAATGAGCAGTTCTTC. Amino acid sequence: CASIPRGRGNEQFF.

The V gene is TRBV9, the J gene TRBJ2-7; D perhaps matches TRBD1 (5 bases). Per germline, CDR1 SGDLS and CDR2 YYNGEE. The CDR3 is made up of 11 amino acids. Trimming pared 3 bases from V and 6 bases from J, leaving 7 bases between. The CDR3 nucleotides read TGTGCCAGCAGCGCAGGGTTCGAGCAGTACTTC. As protein: CASSAGFEQYF.

The rearrangement links TRBV9 to TRBJ2-2; D might be TRBD1 (6 bases). CDR3 length: 15 residues. Trimming removed 4 bases at V and 4 bases at J, with 14 bases between. Germline V gene sequence: CDR1 SGDLS, CDR2 YYNGEE. CDR3 bases: TGTGCCAGCAGCTTAGCCCAGGGGAGCACCGGGGAGCTGTTTTTT. Protein: CASSLAQGSTGELFF.

The rearrangement links TRBV11-2 to TRBJ1-1; maybe TRBD1 (5 bases). Germline V gene data show CDR1 as SGHAT and CDR2 as FQNNGV. V lost 4 bases and J 4 bases, leaving 10 bases between the germline ends. The CDR3 spans 13 residues. CDR3 coding DNA: TGTGCCAGCAGCTGGGGAGGGACCACTGAAGCTTTCTTT. As protein: CASSWGGTTEAFF.

A remark on this clone: An end of the junction does not agree with germline; a read error may underlie this. The sample has other DNA sequences that encode this CDR3 too. This rearrangement joins TRBV15 to TRBJ2-1, with D maybe TRBD2 (5 bases). The germline CDR1 and CDR2 sequences are LNHNV and YYDKDF (reference sequence). The CDR3 covers 15 residues. The CDR3 DNA reads as TGTGCCACTAGCAACGAGGGCAGCCCGTACAATGAGCAGTTCTTC. Residues: CATSNEGSPYNEQFF.

This chain links TRBV5-6 with TRBJ1-1; possibly TRBD1 for D (6 bases). Germline CDR1 is SGHDT and CDR2 is YYEEEE. Trimming left V 1 base short and J 0 bases short, with 19 bases between. CDR3 length equals 18 residues. The DNA of the CDR3 is TGTGCCAGCAGCTTGCTTTGGGGGGCTGGGGTAATGAACACTGAAGCTTTCTTT. Amino acid sequence: CASSLLWGAGVMNTEAFF.

The V call is TRBV19, the J call TRBJ2-7; no definite D call. V lost 3 bases, J lost 4 bases, and 16 bases lay in between. The CDR3 spans 15 residues. The V gene's germline CDR1 is LNHDA and CDR2 SQIVND (reference sequence). The CDR3 bases are TGTGCCAGTAGTATCACCCCCGCAGAAGTTTACGAGCAGTACTTC. Protein product: CASSITPAEVYEQYF.

The V and J genes are TRBV7-9 and TRBJ2-5; 15 bases match TRBD2. The length of the CDR3 is 17 residues. Germline V gene data show CDR1 as SEHNR and CDR2 as FQNEAQ (reference sequence). J lost 1 base, V lost 3 bases, and 3 bases had no gene match. In DNA, the CDR3 is TGTGCCAGCAGCTTCGGGACTAGCGGGGGGCCCCAAGAGACCCAGTACTTC. This translates into CASSFGTSGGPQETQYF.

This chain joins TRBV7-6 and TRBJ2-4; D is perhaps TRBD1 or TRBD2 (5 bases each). The V end was cut by 1 base, the J end by 7 bases, with 11 bases between. The germline V gene has CDR1 SGHVS and CDR2 FNYEAQ. The CDR3 is 14 amino acids. In DNA form, the CDR3 reads TGTGCCAGCAGCTTAGGGCCGGGGCGGAACATTCAGTACTTC. It specifies CASSLGPGRNIQYF.

This rearrangement joins TRBV14 to TRBJ1-2; perhaps TRBD1 as D (5 bases). CDR1 is SGHDN, CDR2 FVKESK, per germline. V was cut by 2 bases and J by 4 bases, with 8 bases left in between. The CDR3 is made up of 13 amino acids. The CDR3 bases are TGTGCCAGCAGCCAATCAGGGATCTATGGCTACACCTTC. This gives the protein CASSQSGIYGYTF.

V is TRBV4-3 and J is TRBJ1-2, with D unclear. There are 16 residues in the CDR3. Trimming took off 0 bases at V and 0 bases at J, with 11 bases between the two ends. Per germline, CDR1 LGHNA and CDR2 YSLEER. CDR3 amino acids: CASSQDESWANYGYTF. In DNA, the CDR3 is TGCGCCAGCAGCCAAGATGAATCCTGGGCTAACTATGGCTACACCTTC.

V is TRBV7-2 and J is TRBJ2-2; 15 positions agree with TRBD2. V lost 5 bases, J lost 6 bases, and 7 bases stayed unmatched. Germline-derived CDR1 and CDR2 are SGHTA and FQGNSA. CDR3 length: 17 amino acids. Here the CDR3 reads CASSPGLAGGFAGELFF. The CDR3 coding sequence is TGTGCCAGCAGCCCGGGACTAGCGGGGGGTTTCGCCGGGGAGCTGTTTTTT.

The V and J genes are TRBV10-3 and TRBJ2-1, with 10 bases that match TRBD2. Germline V gives CDR1 ENHRY, CDR2 SYGVKD. The CDR3 covers 18 residues. Trimming at V came to 5 bases and at J to 2 bases, leaving 12 bases not matched to a gene. The CDR3 is CAISLGKLAGITYNEQFF. In DNA, the CDR3 is TGTGCCATCAGTTTAGGGAAACTAGCGGGGATCACCTACAATGAGCAGTTCTTC.

The chain uses TRBV4-1 and TRBJ2-1; D tentatively fits TRBD1 or TRBD2 (5 bases each). CDR1 MGHRA and CDR2 YSYEKL come from the germline V gene. CDR3 size: 10 residues. Trimming pared 5 bases from V and 9 bases from J, leaving 5 bases between. As DNA, the CDR3 is TGCGCCAGCAGCGGGGGTGAGCAGTTCTTC. It codes for CASSGGEQFF.

CDR3 in amino acids: CASSYLPRDSNQPQHF. Written as DNA, the CDR3 is TGTGCCAGCAGCTATCTCCCCCGGGATAGCAATCAGCCCCAGCATTTT. The genes are TRBV5-5 and TRBJ1-5; no firm D call. V shed 3 bases and J shed 0 bases, with 13 bases lying between them. Germline V lookup: CDR1 SGHKS, CDR2 YYEKEE (reference sequence). CDR3 length equals 16 residues.

This chain links TRBV19 with TRBJ2-7; possible D gene TRBD2, 6 bases. The V and J ends lost 0 bases and 5 bases respectively, with 14 bases between them. The CDR3 is 15 amino acids. Germline CDR1 reads LNHDA; CDR2 reads SQIVND (reference sequence). CDR3 loop: CASSIEGAGGNEQYF. DNA for the CDR3: TGTGCCAGTAGTATAGAAGGGGCAGGAGGGAACGAGCAGTACTTC.

This clone was seen a few times. This chain links TRBV7-9 with TRBJ1-1; no reliable D call. Germline V lookup: CDR1 SEHNR, CDR2 FQNEAQ (reference sequence). The CDR3 has 12 amino acids. Trimming took off 2 bases at V and 3 bases at J, with 4 bases between the two ends. The CDR3 DNA reads as TGTGCCAGCAGCTTAATCCACACTGAAGCTTTCTTT. It specifies CASSLIHTEAFF.

The V gene is TRBV11-2, the J gene TRBJ1-1; D is unclear. V was clipped by 0 bases and J by 1 base, with 0 bases between them. The CDR3 runs to 12 residues. Germline V gene sequence: CDR1 SGHAT, CDR2 FQNNGV. Here the CDR3 reads CASSLENTEAFF. CDR3 DNA sequence: TGTGCCAGCAGCTTAGAGAACACTGAAGCTTTCTTT.